Below are 28 T cell receptor beta chains sequenced from a single sample in a study of T-cell memory formation after mild COVID-19. Each CDR3 protein gets one entry after TCRdb re-called the 5' RACE reads with MiXCR. Of under 450,000 distinct CDR3 sequences listed, less than 25% are singletons. Material: PBMCs or a T cell subset sorted from them (not recorded which). These receptors came from an adult woman who had mild COVID-19 (a few samples of this study predate the infection). Cell type and time point are not known.

This clonotype was observed at least ten times. The V call is TRBV7-3, the J call TRBJ1-2; 10 bases are shared with TRBD1. Germline CDR1 and CDR2: SGHTA and FQGTGA. The trim removed 5 bases at V and 7 bases at J, leaving 10 bases unmatched. This CDR3 contains 15 residues. CDR3 in amino acids: CASSPMTGGQAGYTF. The CDR3 nucleotides are TGTGCCAGCAGCCCTATGACAGGGGGCCAGGCTGGCTACACCTTC. Full variable domain (missing parts from reference TRBV7-3 and TRBJ1-2): GAGVSQTPSNKVTEKGKYVELRCDPISGHTALYWYRQSLGQGPEFLIYFQGTGAADDSGLPNDRFFAVRPEGSVSTLKIQRTERGDSAVYLCASSPMTGGQAGYTFGSGTRLTVV.

The DNA of the CDR3 is TGCAGTCCAGGGGGCCGGGGCTCCTACGAGCAGTACTTC. Amino acid sequence: CSPGGRGSYEQYF. The rearrangement joins TRBV29-1 to TRBJ2-7; TRBD1 matches 8 bases. The length of the CDR3 is 13 residues. CDR1 is SQVTM, CDR2 ANQGSEA, per germline.

This clonotype was found many times. The rearrangement uses TRBV15 and TRBJ2-7; D not resolved. This CDR3 has 18 residues. The V end lost 3 bases, the J end lost 1 base, and 22 bases lay between the germline ends. The germline V gene encodes CDR1 LNHNV and CDR2 YYDKDF (reference sequence). This CDR3 reads CATSSALVARPQSYEQYF. CDR3 bases: TGTGCCACCAGCAGCGCCCTAGTCGCGCGACCTCAATCCTACGAGCAGTACTTC.

V is TRBV18 and J is TRBJ2-7; D might be TRBD1 (6 bases). The V end was cut by 3 bases, the J end by 2 bases, with 14 bases between. Germline V gene sequence: CDR1 KGHSH, CDR2 LQKENI. The length of the CDR3 is 15 residues. CDR3 DNA: TGTGCCAGCTCACCCACCCCACAGGGTACCTACGAGCAGTACTTC. The encoded protein is CASSPTPQGTYEQYF. Full variable domain (rest looked up from reference TRBV18 and TRBJ2-7): NAGVMQNPRHLVRRRGQEARLRCSPMKGHSHVYWYRQLPEEGLKFMVYLQKENIIDESGMPKERFSAEFPKEGPSILRIQQVVRGDSAAYFCASSPTPQGTYEQYFGPGTRLTVT.

A few counts support this clonotype. V usage is TRBV5-1 and J usage is TRBJ2-1; the D call may be TRBD1 or TRBD2 (6 bases each). CDR3 length: 15 residues. V lost 4 bases and J 9 bases, leaving 20 bases between the germline ends. Germline V gene lookup returns CDR1 SGHRS and CDR2 YFSETQ. CDR3 sequence (DNA): TGCGCCAGCAGCCCCGGCCTGGCCGGGGGCGGTGAGCAGTTCTTC. As protein: CASSPGLAGGGEQFF.

The rearrangement links TRBV7-3 to TRBJ2-7; weak D call: TRBD2 (6 bases). V was pared by 5 bases and J by 5 bases, with 13 bases between. Germline CDR1 reads SGHTA; CDR2 reads FQGTGA. This CDR3 comprises 13 residues. CDR3 in DNA: TGTGCCAGCAGCCCCCAGGGCGGGAACGAGCAGTACTTC. It specifies CASSPQGGNEQYF.

The sample holds a few counts of this clonotype. This chain connects TRBV27 to TRBJ1-2; no clear D gene. V was trimmed by 3 bases and J by 6 bases, leaving 11 bases between them. CDR3 length equals 13 residues. Germline V gives CDR1 MNHEY, CDR2 SMNVEV (reference sequence). CDR3 protein: CASSFSGENGYTF. DNA for the CDR3: TGTGCCAGCAGTTTCTCGGGTGAGAATGGCTACACCTTC.

This clonotype was observed a few times. The genes are TRBV10-3 and TRBJ2-5, with 8 bases matching TRBD2. The CDR3 runs 12 residues. The trim removed 8 bases at V and 4 bases at J, leaving 3 bases unmatched. Germline V gene data show CDR1 as ENHRY and CDR2 as SYGVKD. For the CDR3, the DNA is TGTGCCATCCGAAGCGGGGGAGAGACCCAGTACTTC. Amino acids: CAIRSGGETQYF.

The chain employs TRBV19 and TRBJ2-1; D is undetermined. CDR1 is LNHDA and CDR2 is SQIVND in the germline V gene (reference sequence). Trimming took 2 bases from V and 6 from J, leaving 8 bases between them. The CDR3 spans 13 residues. CDR3 in amino acids: CASSITSLNEQFF. As DNA, the CDR3 is TGTGCCAGTAGTATAACGAGTCTCAATGAGCAGTTCTTC.

This clonotype was recorded many times. The genes are TRBV7-9 and TRBJ2-1, with TRBD1 matching over 7 bases. The germline gives CDR1 SEHNR, CDR2 FQNEAQ (reference sequence). Unmatched junction bases numbered 5, after V lost 1 base and J lost 5 bases. This CDR3 contains 15 residues. CDR3: CASSLGRGNHNEQFF. In nucleotides, the CDR3 is TGTGCCAGCAGCTTAGGCAGGGGGAACCACAATGAGCAGTTCTTC.

This clonotype was picked up many times. V usage is TRBV5-4 and J usage is TRBJ1-2, with D maybe TRBD1 (6 bases). Germline CDR1 and CDR2: SGHNT and YYREEE (reference sequence). This CDR3 is built from 14 residues. V was shortened by 0 bases and J by 5 bases, with 11 bases between the two germline ends. The CDR3, as DNA: TGTGCCAGCAGCTTGGAGGGGGTCCTATATGGCTACACCTTC. Translating it yields CASSLEGVLYGYTF.

The rearrangement uses TRBV7-9 and TRBJ1-5; the D gene is possibly TRBD1 (6 bases). The CDR3 consists of 13 residues. V was trimmed by 1 base and J by 6 bases, leaving 7 bases between them. CDR1 is SEHNR and CDR2 is FQNEAQ in the germline V gene (reference sequence). CDR3 residues: CASSLDRVQPQHF. The CDR3 DNA follows: TGTGCCAGCAGCTTAGACAGGGTTCAGCCCCAGCATTTT.

This clonotype was detected a few times. The gene calls are TRBV18 and TRBJ2-1; TRBD2 matches at 7 bases. The germline V gene has CDR1 KGHSH and CDR2 LQKENI. The V gene end was trimmed by 5 bases and the J gene end by 0 bases; junction bases not matched to a gene: 10. This CDR3 contains 17 residues. The CDR3 sequence is CASSRAGAQSSYNEQFF. CDR3 nucleotide sequence: TGTGCCAGCTCAAGGGCGGGAGCGCAGAGCTCCTACAATGAGCAGTTCTTC. Using reference TRBV18 and TRBJ2-1 for the parts outside the CDR3, the full variable domain is NAGVMQNPRHLVRRRGQEARLRCSPMKGHSHVYWYRQLPEEGLKFMVYLQKENIIDESGMPKERFSAEFPKEGPSILRIQQVVRGDSAAYFCASSRAGAQSSYNEQFFGPGTRLTVL.

The rearrangement uses TRBV7-9 and TRBJ1-1; 8 bases fit TRBD1. With 5 bases clipped from V and 8 bases from J, the junction kept 7 bases outside the gene matches. Germline-derived CDR1 and CDR2 are SEHNR and FQNEAQ (reference sequence). This CDR3 spans 13 amino acids. CDR3 in DNA: TGTGCCAGCAGCGGACAGGGCGCCGAGGAAGCTTTCTTT. Translation gives CASSGQGAEEAFF.

This clonotype was counted a few times. CDR3 DNA sequence: TGCAGTGCTATGGTGGGAGGGCCCACAGAGACCCAGTACTTC. Amino acids: CSAMVGGPTETQYF. The chain is built from TRBV20-1 and TRBJ2-5; 7 positions agree with TRBD2. CDR3 length: 14 amino acids. Germline loops: CDR1 DFQATT, CDR2 SNEGSKA (reference sequence). Unmatched junction bases numbered 9, after V lost 4 bases and J lost 4 bases.

This chain connects TRBV14 to TRBJ1-1; 9 nucleotides match TRBD1. Losses at the gene ends were 7 bases for V and 3 bases for J; bases not matched to a gene: 3. CDR1 is SGHDN, CDR2 FVKESK, per germline. This CDR3 is built from 13 residues. The CDR3 spells CASNRGLDTEAFF. As DNA, the CDR3 is TGTGCCAGCAACAGGGGGCTGGACACTGAAGCTTTCTTT. Full variable domain (rest looked up from reference TRBV14 and TRBJ1-1): EAGVTQFPSHSVIEKGQTVTLRCDPISGHDNLYWYRRVMGKEIKFLLHFVKESKQDESGMPNNRFLAERTGGTYSTLKVQPAELEDSGVYFCASNRGLDTEAFFGQGTRLTVV.

The J gene is TRBJ2-3, the V gene TRBV5-1; D remains ambiguous. The germline CDR1 and CDR2 sequences are SGHRS and YFSETQ. V was shortened by 0 bases and J by 5 bases, with 4 bases between the two germline ends. The CDR3 spans 12 residues. The DNA for the CDR3 is TGCGCCAGCAGCTTGGCCAAAGATACGCAGTATTTT. Translation: CASSLAKDTQYF.

This clonotype has more than one count but fewer than ten. The rearrangement joins TRBV5-1 to TRBJ2-3, with 7 bases aligning to TRBD1. The germline V gene encodes CDR1 SGHRS and CDR2 YFSETQ. Trimming removed 0 bases from V and 4 bases from J; junction bases left unmatched: 2. The CDR3 has 14 amino acids. The CDR3 sequence is CASSLGQGSDTQYF. The CDR3 DNA reads as TGCGCCAGCAGCTTGGGACAGGGATCAGATACGCAGTATTTT.

This clonotype came up a few times. The chain employs TRBV11-2 and TRBJ2-1; a possible D gene is TRBD1 (5 bases). The CDR3 extends over 17 amino acids. V gave up 5 bases and J gave up 1 base, with 18 bases separating them. Germline loops: CDR1 SGHAT, CDR2 FQNNGV. This chain's CDR3 is CASSDASGAISYNEQFF. In nucleotides, the CDR3 is TGTGCCAGCAGCGACGCTAGTGGGGCCATTTCCTACAATGAGCAGTTCTTC.

The V and J genes are TRBV5-1 and TRBJ2-5, with 9 nucleotides matching TRBD2. Germline lookup yields CDR1 SGHRS and CDR2 YFSETQ. The CDR3 contains 16 residues. The trim removed 0 bases at V and 2 bases at J, leaving 5 bases unmatched. Here the CDR3 reads CASSLGASGVQETQYF. CDR3 nucleotides: TGCGCCAGCAGCTTGGGCGCTAGCGGGGTTCAAGAGACCCAGTACTTC.

CDR3 in amino acids: CSVVGLAGGETQYF. The CDR3, as DNA: TGCAGCGTTGTCGGACTAGCGGGAGGAGAGACCCAGTACTTC. The chain combines TRBV29-1 with TRBJ2-5, with TRBD2 identical over 14 bases. This CDR3 spans 14 amino acids. The V segment lost 4 bases and the J segment 4 bases; nucleotides outside the gene matches: 2. Germline CDR1 and CDR2: SQVTM and ANQGSEA. Full variable domain (missing parts from reference TRBV29-1 and TRBJ2-5): SAVISQKPSRDICQRGTSLTIQCQVDSQVTMMFWYRQQPGQSLTLIATANQGSEATYESGFVIDKFPISRPNLTFSTLTVSNMSPEDSSIYLCSVVGLAGGETQYFGPGTRLLVL.

The table lists this clonotype with a few counts. The chain recombines TRBV5-6 with TRBJ2-2; no firm D call. V was trimmed by 3 bases and J by 9 bases, leaving 18 bases between them. This CDR3 has 15 residues. CDR1 is SGHDT, CDR2 YYEEEE, per germline. The CDR3 sequence: CASSSTAWALRELFF. The DNA for the CDR3 is TGTGCCAGCAGCTCGACCGCATGGGCGCTCCGGGAGCTGTTTTTT.

This clonotype was seen a handful of times. The chain uses TRBV5-1 and TRBJ2-5, with D perhaps matching TRBD1 (5 bases). From germline, CDR1 is SGHRS and CDR2 YFSETQ. The CDR3 length is 14 residues. V was shortened by 5 bases and J by 4 bases, with 15 bases between the two germline ends. The CDR3: CASRGAGIGETQYF. The CDR3 coding sequence is TGCGCCAGCAGAGGGGCAGGGATCGGAGAGACCCAGTACTTC.

The chain couples TRBV3-1 to TRBJ1-2; 11 nucleotides match TRBD1. CDR1 is LGHDT and CDR2 is YNNKEL in the germline V gene (reference sequence). The CDR3 totals 17 residues. V lost 4 bases, J lost 2 bases, and 9 bases stayed unmatched. This CDR3 is CASSLGQGASTNYGYTF. The CDR3 region has the DNA TGTGCCAGCAGCCTCGGACAGGGGGCGAGTACCAACTATGGCTACACCTTC.

The chain links TRBV5-5 to TRBJ1-4; tentative D call: TRBD1 (6 bases). V lost 5 bases and J lost 4, with 12 bases in between. CDR1 is SGHKS and CDR2 is YYEKEE in the germline V gene (reference sequence). This CDR3 comprises 14 residues. CDR3 DNA: TGTGCCAGCAGTTCGGGACACAATAATGAAAAACTGTTTTTT. It yields the protein CASSSGHNNEKLFF.

The gene calls are TRBV7-3 and TRBJ1-1; D unclear. This CDR3 region has 13 residues. Trimming removed 5 bases at V and 2 bases at J, with 9 bases between. The germline V gene encodes CDR1 SGHTA and CDR2 FQGTGA. The CDR3: CASSRGINTEAFF. CDR3 coding DNA: TGTGCCAGCAGCCGGGGTATCAACACTGAAGCTTTCTTT.

V is TRBV27 and J is TRBJ1-2, with D possibly being TRBD1 (5 bases). Trimming stripped 5 bases from V and 0 bases from J, with 16 bases between. Germline loops: CDR1 MNHEY, CDR2 SMNVEV (reference sequence). The CDR3 runs to 16 residues. The CDR3 here is CASSRSRPTANYGYTF. CDR3 nucleotides: TGTGCCAGCAGTCGAAGCCGGCCGACAGCTAACTATGGCTACACCTTC.

The chain combines TRBV24-1 with TRBJ2-2, with 9 bases aligning to TRBD2. This CDR3 contains 17 residues. Trimming at V came to 2 bases and at J to 1 base, leaving 4 bases not matched to a gene. Germline V gene lookup returns CDR1 KGHDR and CDR2 SFDVKD. The CDR3 spells CATSDSLAGLNTGELFF. The CDR3 bases are TGTGCCACCAGTGATTCTCTAGCGGGATTGAACACCGGGGAGCTGTTTTTT.